This TCR beta chain was observed in a study of blood T cells in healthy people across ages. The study, taken as a whole, reports: Per-million-T-cell TCR beta diversity fell roughly linearly with age. Both higher diversity and more naive CD4+ cells marked long-lived donors when set against aged donors.

This clonotype was recorded a few times. Its specificity is not known. Then a second PCR, running roughly 7 to 11 cycles, was carried out with a sample-barcoded 5' primer and a J-beta primer mix. MiXCR, applied by TCRdb to the 5' RACE reads, yields one record per CDR3 protein. The table shows some 670,000 distinct CDR3 sequences, with more than 45% occurring only once. V was clipped by 4 bases and J by 4 bases; unmatched bases: 6. Germline V gene data show CDR1 as SGHTA and CDR2 as FQGNSA. The CDR3 has 15 amino acids. The sequence was collected from a woman of 80 years or more in good health. This sequence joins TRBV7-2 and TRBJ1-3, with 8 bases lining up with TRBD1. Sequenced: blood. This CDR3 is CASSSHGQGGNTIYF. DNA of the CDR3: TGTGCCAGCAGCTCGCATGGACAGGGAGGAAACACCATATATTTT.